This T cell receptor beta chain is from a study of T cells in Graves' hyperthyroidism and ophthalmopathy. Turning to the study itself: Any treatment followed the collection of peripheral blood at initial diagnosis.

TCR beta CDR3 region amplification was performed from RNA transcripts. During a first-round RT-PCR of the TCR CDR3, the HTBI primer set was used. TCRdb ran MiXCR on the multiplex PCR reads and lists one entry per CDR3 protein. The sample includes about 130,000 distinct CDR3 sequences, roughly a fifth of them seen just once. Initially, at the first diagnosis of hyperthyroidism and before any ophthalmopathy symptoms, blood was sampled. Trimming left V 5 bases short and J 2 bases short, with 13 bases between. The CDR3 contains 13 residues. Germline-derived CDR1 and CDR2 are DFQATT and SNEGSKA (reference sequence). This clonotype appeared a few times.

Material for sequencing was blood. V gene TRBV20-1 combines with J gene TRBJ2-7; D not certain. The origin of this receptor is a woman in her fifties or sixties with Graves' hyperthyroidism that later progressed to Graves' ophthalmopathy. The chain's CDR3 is CSALSDAAYEQYF. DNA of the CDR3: TGCAGTGCTTTATCAGACGCCGCCTACGAGCAGTACTTC.